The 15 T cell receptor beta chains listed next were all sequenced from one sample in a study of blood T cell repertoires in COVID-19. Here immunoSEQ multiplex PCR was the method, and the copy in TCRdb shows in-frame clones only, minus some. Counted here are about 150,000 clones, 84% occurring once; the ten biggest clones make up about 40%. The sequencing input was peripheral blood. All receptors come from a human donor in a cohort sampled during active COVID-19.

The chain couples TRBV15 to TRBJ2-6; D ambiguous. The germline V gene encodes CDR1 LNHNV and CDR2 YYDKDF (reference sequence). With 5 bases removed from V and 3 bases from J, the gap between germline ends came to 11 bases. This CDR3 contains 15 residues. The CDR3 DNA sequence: TGTGCCACCAGCCTAACCTTAGTTGGGGCCAACGTCCTGACTTTC. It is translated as CATSLTLVGANVLTF. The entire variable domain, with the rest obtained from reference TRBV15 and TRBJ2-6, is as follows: DAMVIQNPRYQVTQFGKPVTLSCSQTLNHNVMYWYQQKSSQAPKLLFHYYDKDFNNEADTPDNFQSRRPNTSFCFLDIRSPGLGDTAMYLCATSLTLVGANVLTFGAGSRLTVL.

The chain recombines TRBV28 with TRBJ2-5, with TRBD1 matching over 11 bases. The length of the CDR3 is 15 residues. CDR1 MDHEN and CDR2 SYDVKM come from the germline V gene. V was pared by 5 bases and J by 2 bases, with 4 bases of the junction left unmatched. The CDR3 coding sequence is TGTGCCAGCAGTCTCGGACAGGGGGCTCAAGAGACCCAGTACTTC. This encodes CASSLGQGAQETQYF.

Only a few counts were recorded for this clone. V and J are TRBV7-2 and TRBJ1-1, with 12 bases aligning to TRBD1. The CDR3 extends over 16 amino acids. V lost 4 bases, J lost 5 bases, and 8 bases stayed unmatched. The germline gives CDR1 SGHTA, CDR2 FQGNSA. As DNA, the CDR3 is TGTGCCAGCAGCTCCGGGACAGGGGGCTGGGGTACTGAAGCTTTCTTT. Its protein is CASSSGTGGWGTEAFF.

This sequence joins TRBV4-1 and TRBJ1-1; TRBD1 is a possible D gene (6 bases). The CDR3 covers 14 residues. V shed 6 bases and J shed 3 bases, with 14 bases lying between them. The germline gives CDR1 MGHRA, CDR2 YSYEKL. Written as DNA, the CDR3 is TGCGCCAGCAGTTTAGGGGGGGGGTACACTGAAGCTTTCTTT. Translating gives CASSLGGGYTEAFF.

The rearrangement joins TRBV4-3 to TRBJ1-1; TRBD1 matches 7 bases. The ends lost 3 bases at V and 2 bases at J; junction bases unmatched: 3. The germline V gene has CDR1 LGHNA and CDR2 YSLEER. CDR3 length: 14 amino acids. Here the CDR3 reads CASSHGQANTEAFF. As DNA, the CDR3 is TGCGCCAGCAGCCACGGACAGGCCAACACTGAAGCTTTCTTT.

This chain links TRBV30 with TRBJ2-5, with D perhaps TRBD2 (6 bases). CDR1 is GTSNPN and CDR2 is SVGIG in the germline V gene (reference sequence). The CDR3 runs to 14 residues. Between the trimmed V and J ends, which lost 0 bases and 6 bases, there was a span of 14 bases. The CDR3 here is CAWSVPASVKTQYF. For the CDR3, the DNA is TGTGCCTGGAGTGTACCCGCTAGCGTCAAGACCCAGTACTTC.

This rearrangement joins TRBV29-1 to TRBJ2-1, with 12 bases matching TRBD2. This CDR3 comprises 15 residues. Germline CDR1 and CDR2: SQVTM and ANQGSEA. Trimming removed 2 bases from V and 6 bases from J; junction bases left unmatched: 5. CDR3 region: CSVEPSSGGANEQFF. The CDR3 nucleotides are TGCAGCGTTGAACCCTCTAGCGGGGGGGCCAATGAGCAGTTCTTC.

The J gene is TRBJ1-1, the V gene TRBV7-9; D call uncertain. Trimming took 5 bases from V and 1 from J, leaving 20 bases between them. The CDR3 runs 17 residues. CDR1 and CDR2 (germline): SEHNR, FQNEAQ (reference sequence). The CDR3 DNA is TGTGCCAGCAGCCTATCCTCGGGCACCGGAGGGAACACTGAAGCTTTCTTT. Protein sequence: CASSLSSGTGGNTEAFF. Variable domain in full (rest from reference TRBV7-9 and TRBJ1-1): DTGVSQNPRHKITKRGQNVTFRCDPISEHNRLYWYRQTLGQGPEFLTYFQNEAQLEKSRLLSDRFSAERPKGSFSTLEIQRTEQGDSAMYLCASSLSSGTGGNTEAFFGQGTRLTVV.

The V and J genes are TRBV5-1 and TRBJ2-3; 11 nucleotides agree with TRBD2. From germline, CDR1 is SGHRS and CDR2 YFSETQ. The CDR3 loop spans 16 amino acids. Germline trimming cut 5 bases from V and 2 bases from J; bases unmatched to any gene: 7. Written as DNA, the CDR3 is TGCGCCAGCAGTTTTCTAGCGGGGGGCCCCACAGATACGCAGTATTTT. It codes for CASSFLAGGPTDTQYF.

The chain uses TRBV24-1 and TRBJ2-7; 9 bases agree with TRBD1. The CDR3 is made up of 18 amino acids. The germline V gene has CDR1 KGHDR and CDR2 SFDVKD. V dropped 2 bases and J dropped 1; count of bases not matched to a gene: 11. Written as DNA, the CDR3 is TGTGCCACCAGTGATTCCCGTGGACAGGGGCCTCCGTCCTACGAGCAGTACGTC. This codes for CATSDSRGQGPPSYEQYV.

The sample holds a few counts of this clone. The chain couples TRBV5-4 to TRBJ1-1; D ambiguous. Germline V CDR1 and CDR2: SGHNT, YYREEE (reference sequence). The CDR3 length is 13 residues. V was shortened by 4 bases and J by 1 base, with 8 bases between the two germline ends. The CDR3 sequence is CASSGGWNTEAFF. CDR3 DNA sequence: TGTGCCAGCAGCGGAGGGTGGAACACTGAAGCTTTCTTT.

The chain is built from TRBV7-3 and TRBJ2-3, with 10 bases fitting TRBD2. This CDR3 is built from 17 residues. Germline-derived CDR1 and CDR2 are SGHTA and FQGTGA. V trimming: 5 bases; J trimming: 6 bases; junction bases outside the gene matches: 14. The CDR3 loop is CASSEIGSGGARDTQYF. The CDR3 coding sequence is TGTGCCAGCAGCGAGATCGGGAGCGGGGGGGCCCGGGATACGCAGTATTTT.

CDR3 coding DNA: TGCGCCAGCAGCTTGGACCCGACAGGGGGCATTCCCGGGGAGCTGTTTTTT. Residues: CASSLDPTGGIPGELFF. This chain joins TRBV5-1 and TRBJ2-2; 10 bases are a match to TRBD1. The CDR3 extends over 17 amino acids. The V and J ends lost 0 bases and 6 bases, in that order; junction bases with no gene match: 8. Looked up from germline, CDR1 is SGHRS and CDR2 is YFSETQ. The full variable domain, with the rest looked up from reference TRBV5-1 and TRBJ2-2, is KAGVTQTPRYLIKTRGQQVTLSCSPISGHRSVSWYQQTPGQGLQFLFEYFSETQRNKGNFPGRFSGRQFSNSRSEMNVSTLELGDSALYLCASSLDPTGGIPGELFFGEGSRLTVL.

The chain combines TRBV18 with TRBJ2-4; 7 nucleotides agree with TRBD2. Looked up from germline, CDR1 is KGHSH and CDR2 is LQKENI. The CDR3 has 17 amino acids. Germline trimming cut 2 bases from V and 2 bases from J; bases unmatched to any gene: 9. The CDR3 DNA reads TGTGCCAGCTCACCAGGGGCCGGGAGCGGGACCAAAAACATTCAGTACTTC. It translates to CASSPGAGSGTKNIQYF.

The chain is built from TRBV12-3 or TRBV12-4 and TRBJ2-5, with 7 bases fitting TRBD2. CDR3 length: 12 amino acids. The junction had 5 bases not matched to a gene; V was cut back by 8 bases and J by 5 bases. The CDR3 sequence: CASGGGSETQYF. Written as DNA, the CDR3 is TGTGCCAGCGGGGGGGGTTCGGAGACCCAGTACTTC.